This TCR beta chain was sequenced for a study of T cell repertoires in cytomegalovirus infection. The CDR3 consists of 16 residues. The germline gives CDR1 SQVTM, CDR2 ANQGSEA. TCRdb re-analysed the reads in MiXCR, keeping a single row per CDR3 protein. The sample has approximately 140,000 distinct CDR3 sequences, roughly 6% seen once. This clonotype was picked up one time. A junction end diverges from the germline sequence, so it may reflect a read error. The clonotype comes from a human donor in good health (CMV status not recorded). Some clones in this sample may be carry-over from other donors' samples. Sequences were obtained from PBMCs. V and J are TRBV29-1 and TRBJ2-5, with 9 bases lining up with TRBD2. The CDR3 sequence: CSVDVERGAGWETQCF. The DNA for the CDR3 is TGCAGCGTTGACGTCGAGCGGGGGGCGGGGTGGGAGACCCAGTGCTTC.